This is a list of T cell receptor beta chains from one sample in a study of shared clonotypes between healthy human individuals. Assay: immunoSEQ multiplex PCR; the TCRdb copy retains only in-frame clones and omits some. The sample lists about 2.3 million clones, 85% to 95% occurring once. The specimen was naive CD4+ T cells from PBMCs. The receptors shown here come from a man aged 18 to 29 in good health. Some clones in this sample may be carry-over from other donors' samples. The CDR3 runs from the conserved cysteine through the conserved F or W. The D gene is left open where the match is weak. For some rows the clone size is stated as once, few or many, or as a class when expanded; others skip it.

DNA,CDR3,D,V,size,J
TGTGCCAGCTCCCCCTCATTTGGCTACACCTTC,CASSPSFGYTF,NA,TRBV28,NA,TRBJ1-2
TGTGCCAGCAGCCGCGGACTAGCGGAGAACACCGGGGAGCTGTTTTTT,CASSRGLAENTGELFF,TRBD2,TRBV5-4,NA,TRBJ2-2
TGTGCCAGCAGCGTCACTAGCGGGAGGTTCTCAGGGGAGCTGTTTTTT,CASSVTSGRFSGELFF,TRBD2,TRBV9,NA,TRBJ2-2
TGTGCCAGCTCATCAGCGACAGGGGGCGGACAGCCCCAGCATTTT,CASSSATGGGQPQHF,TRBD1,TRBV18,NA,TRBJ1-5
TGTGCCAGCAGCTCCGGGGGTTCGGGGAACACTGAAGCTTTCTTT,CASSSGGSGNTEAFF,NA,TRBV7-2,NA,TRBJ1-1
TGCAGCGCCCAAATCCCCTCGGGCACCCCCGCACGAGGAACTGGAAACACCATATATTTT,CSAQIPSGTPARGTGNTIYF,NA,TRBV29-1,NA,TRBJ1-3
TGTGCCAGCATAGCGGCGGGGTGGGAGACCCAGTACTTC,CASIAAGWETQYF,NA,TRBV7-9,once,TRBJ2-5
TGTGCCAGCAGTGAAGGCACTAGCGGACAAGAGACCCAGTACTTC,CASSEGTSGQETQYF,TRBD2,TRBV25-1,NA,TRBJ2-5
TGCGCCAGCAGCCAAGTGTATAGTCCCTTCGCGGAGTTCTTC,CASSQVYSPFAEFF,NA,TRBV4-1,NA,TRBJ2-1
TGTGCCAGCAGCTTAGGACGGCTAGCGGATACCGGGGAGCTGTTTTTT,CASSLGRLADTGELFF,TRBD2,TRBV7-9,NA,TRBJ2-2